The clone carrying this TCR beta chain was seen a handful of times. Its antigen is unknown. This specimen belongs to a study of blood T cells in healthy people across ages. Study-wide results and limits: Any changes in expanded clonotypes were possibly confounded, as donor CMV status remained unknown.

Sample-barcoded 5' priming and a J-beta primer mix drove a second PCR of about 6 to 12 cycles. MiXCR, applied by TCRdb to the 5' RACE reads, yields one record per CDR3 protein. Here the sample spans about 1.8 million distinct CDR3 sequences, about 49% being singletons. CDR3 size: 15 residues. Trimming removed 3 bases from V and 8 bases from J; junction bases left unmatched: 11. Germline V gives CDR1 KGHDR, CDR2 SFDVKD. The gene calls are TRBV24-1 and TRBJ1-2; 7 nucleotides align to TRBD1. Specimen: blood. This TCR was recovered from a woman aged 40 to 49 in good health. CDR3 coding DNA: TGTGCCACCAGTGATCCTGGACAGGCTATGAGGGGCTACACCTTC. The encoded protein is CATSDPGQAMRGYTF.